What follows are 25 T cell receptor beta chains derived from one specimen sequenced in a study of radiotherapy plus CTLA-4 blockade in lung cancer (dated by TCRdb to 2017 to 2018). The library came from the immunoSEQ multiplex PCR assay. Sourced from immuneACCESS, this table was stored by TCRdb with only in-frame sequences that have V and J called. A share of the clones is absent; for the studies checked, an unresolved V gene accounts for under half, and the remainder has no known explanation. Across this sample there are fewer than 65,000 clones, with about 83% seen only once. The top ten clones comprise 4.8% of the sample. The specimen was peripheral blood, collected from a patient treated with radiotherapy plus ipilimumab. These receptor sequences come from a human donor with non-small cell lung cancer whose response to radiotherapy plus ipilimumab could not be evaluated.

CDR3 sequence: CASSLVPDTQYF. CDR3 sequence (DNA): TGTGCCAGCAGCCTTGTCCCAGATACGCAGTATTTT. J is TRBJ2-3 and V is TRBV5-4; D is unresolved. With 4 bases removed from V and 4 bases from J, the gap between germline ends came to 7 bases. This CDR3 is 12 amino acids long. Per germline, CDR1 SGHNT and CDR2 YYREEE (reference sequence).

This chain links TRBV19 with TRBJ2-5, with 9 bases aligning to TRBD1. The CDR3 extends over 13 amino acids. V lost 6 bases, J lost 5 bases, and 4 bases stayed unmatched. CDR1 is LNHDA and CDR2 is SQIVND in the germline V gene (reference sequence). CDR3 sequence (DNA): TGTGCCAGTAGAGGACAGGGGTACGAGACCCAGTACTTC. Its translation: CASRGQGYETQYF. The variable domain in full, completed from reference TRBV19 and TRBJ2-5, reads DGGITQSPKYLFRKEGQNVTLSCEQNLNHDAMYWYRQDPGQGLRLIYYSQIVNDFQKGDIAEGYSVSREKKESFPLTVTSAQKNPTAFYLCASRGQGYETQYFGPGTRLLVL.

CDR3 loop: CATGQGGNQPQHF. The DNA of the CDR3 is TGTGCCACTGGACAGGGAGGCAATCAGCCCCAGCATTTT. The chain joins TRBV15 to TRBJ1-5; 8 nucleotides match TRBD1. The V and J ends lost 9 bases and 2 bases, in that order; junction bases with no gene match: 3. The CDR3 totals 13 residues. Germline CDR1 reads LNHNV; CDR2 reads YYDKDF (reference sequence).

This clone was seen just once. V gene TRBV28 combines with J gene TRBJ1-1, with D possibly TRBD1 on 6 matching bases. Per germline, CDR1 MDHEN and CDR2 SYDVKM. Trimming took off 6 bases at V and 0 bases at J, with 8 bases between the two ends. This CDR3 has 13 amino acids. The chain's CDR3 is CASRGQVNTEAFF. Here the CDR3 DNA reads TGTGCCAGCAGGGGACAAGTGAACACTGAAGCTTTCTTT.

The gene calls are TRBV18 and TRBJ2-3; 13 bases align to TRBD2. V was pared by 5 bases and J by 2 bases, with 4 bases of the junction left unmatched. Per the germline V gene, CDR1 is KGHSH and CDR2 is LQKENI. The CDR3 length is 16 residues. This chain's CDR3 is CASSVLAGGPTDTQYF. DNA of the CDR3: TGTGCCAGCTCAGTACTAGCGGGAGGGCCCACAGATACGCAGTATTTT.

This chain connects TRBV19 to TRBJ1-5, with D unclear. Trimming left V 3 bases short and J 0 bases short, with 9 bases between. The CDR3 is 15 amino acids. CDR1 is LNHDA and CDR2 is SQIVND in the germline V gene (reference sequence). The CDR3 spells CASSMYENSNQPQHF. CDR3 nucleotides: TGTGCCAGTAGTATGTACGAGAATAGCAATCAGCCCCAGCATTTT.

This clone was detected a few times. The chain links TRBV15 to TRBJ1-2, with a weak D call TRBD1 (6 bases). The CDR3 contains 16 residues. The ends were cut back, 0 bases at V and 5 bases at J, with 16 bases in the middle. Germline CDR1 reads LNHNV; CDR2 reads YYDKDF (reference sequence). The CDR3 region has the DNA TGTGCCACCAGCAGAGACTACTCGACGGACAGATATGGCTACACCTTC. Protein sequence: CATSRDYSTDRYGYTF.

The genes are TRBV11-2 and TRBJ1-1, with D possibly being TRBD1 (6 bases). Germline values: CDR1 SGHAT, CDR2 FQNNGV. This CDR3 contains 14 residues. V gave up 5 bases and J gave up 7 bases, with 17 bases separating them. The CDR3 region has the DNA TGTGCCAGCAGCCCAGCTGGGGGCGTTGGTGAAGCTTTCTTT. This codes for CASSPAGGVGEAFF.

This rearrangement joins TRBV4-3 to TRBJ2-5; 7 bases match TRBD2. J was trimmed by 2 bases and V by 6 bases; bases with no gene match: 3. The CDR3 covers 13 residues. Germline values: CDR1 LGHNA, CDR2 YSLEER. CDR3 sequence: CASRGGEQETQYF. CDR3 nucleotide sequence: TGCGCCAGCAGGGGGGGGGAGCAAGAGACCCAGTACTTC.

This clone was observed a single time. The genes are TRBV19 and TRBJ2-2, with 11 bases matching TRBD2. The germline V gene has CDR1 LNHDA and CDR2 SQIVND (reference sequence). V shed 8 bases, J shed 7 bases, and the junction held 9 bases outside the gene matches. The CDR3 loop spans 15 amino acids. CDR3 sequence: CASEPLAGEHGELFF. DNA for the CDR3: TGTGCCAGTGAGCCACTAGCGGGAGAACACGGGGAGCTGTTTTTT.

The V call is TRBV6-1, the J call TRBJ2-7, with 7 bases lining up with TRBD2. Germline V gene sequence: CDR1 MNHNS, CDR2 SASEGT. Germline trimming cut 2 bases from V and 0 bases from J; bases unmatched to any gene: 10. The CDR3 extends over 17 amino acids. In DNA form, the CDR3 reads TGTGCCAGCAGTGAATTTGGGCGGCGGGAGCGCTCCTACGAGCAGTACTTC. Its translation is CASSEFGRRERSYEQYF.

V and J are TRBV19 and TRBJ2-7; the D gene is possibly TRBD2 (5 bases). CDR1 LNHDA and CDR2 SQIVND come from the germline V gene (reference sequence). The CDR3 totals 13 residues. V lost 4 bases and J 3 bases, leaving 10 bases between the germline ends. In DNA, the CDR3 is TGTGCCAGTAGTACAGGACTTAACTACGAGCAGTACTTC. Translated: CASSTGLNYEQYF. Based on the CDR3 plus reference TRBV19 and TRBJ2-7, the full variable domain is DGGITQSPKYLFRKEGQNVTLSCEQNLNHDAMYWYRQDPGQGLRLIYYSQIVNDFQKGDIAEGYSVSREKKESFPLTVTSAQKNPTAFYLCASSTGLNYEQYFGPGTRLTVT.

The CDR3: CASSLWGDNNQPQHF. The CDR3 nucleotides are TGTGCCAGCAGTTTATGGGGGGACAACAATCAGCCCCAGCATTTT. This chain joins TRBV28 and TRBJ1-5; D may be TRBD1 (6 bases). Germline values: CDR1 MDHEN, CDR2 SYDVKM. CDR3 length: 15 amino acids. Trimming pared 0 bases from V and 3 bases from J, leaving 9 bases between.

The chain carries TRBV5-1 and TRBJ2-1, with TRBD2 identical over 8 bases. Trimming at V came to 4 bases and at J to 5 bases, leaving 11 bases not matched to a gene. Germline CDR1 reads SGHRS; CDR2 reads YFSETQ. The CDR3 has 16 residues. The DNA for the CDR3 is TGCGCCAGCAGCACCGGGAGGGCGGGAGCGAACAATGAGCAGTTCTTC. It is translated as CASSTGRAGANNEQFF.

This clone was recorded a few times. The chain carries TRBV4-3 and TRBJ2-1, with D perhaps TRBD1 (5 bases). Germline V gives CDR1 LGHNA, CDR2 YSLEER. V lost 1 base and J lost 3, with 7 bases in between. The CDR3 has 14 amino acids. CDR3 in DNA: TGCGCCAGCAGCCAAGGGACACACTACAATGAGCAGTTCTTC. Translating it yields CASSQGTHYNEQFF.

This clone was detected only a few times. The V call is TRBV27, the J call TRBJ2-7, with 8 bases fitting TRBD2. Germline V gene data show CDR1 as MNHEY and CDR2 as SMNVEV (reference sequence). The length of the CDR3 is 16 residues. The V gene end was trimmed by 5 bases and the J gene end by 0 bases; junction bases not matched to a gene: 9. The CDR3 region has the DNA TGTGCCAGCAGTGGGAGGGTAGCGGGGAGCTCCTACGAGCAGTACTTC. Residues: CASSGRVAGSSYEQYF.

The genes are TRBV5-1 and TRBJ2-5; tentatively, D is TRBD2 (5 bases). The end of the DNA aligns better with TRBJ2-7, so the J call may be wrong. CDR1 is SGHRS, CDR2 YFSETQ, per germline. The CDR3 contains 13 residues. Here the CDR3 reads CASSFGGSYEQYF. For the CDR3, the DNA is TGCGCCAGCAGCTTCGGCGGGTCCTACGAGCAGTACTTC.

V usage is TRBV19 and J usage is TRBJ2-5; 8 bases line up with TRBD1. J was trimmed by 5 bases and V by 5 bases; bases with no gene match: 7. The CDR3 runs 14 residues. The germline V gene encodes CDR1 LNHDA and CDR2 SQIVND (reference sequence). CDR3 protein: CASSSSGGMETQYF. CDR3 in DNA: TGTGCCAGTAGTTCCTCAGGGGGCATGGAGACCCAGTACTTC.

The CDR3 protein is CASSGKVGQGLKGYTF. CDR3 in DNA: TGTGCCAGCAGCGGGAAGGTCGGACAGGGATTAAAGGGCTACACCTTC. The chain employs TRBV7-2 and TRBJ1-2, with 8 bases lining up with TRBD1. Germline assignment: CDR1 SGHTA and CDR2 FQGNSA. The ends lost 5 bases at V and 8 bases at J; junction bases unmatched: 16. This CDR3 comprises 16 residues.

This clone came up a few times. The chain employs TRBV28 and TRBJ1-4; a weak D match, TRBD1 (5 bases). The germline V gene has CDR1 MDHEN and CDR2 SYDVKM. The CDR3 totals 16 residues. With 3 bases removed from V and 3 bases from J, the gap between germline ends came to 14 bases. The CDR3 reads CASSFSWRGANEKLFF. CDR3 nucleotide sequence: TGTGCCAGCAGTTTTAGCTGGAGGGGCGCTAATGAAAAACTGTTTTTT.

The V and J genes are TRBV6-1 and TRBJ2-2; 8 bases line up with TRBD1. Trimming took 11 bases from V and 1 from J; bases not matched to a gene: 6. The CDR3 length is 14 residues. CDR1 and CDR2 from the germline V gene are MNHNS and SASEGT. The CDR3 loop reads CADGQGLNTGELFF. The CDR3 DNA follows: TGTGCCGACGGACAGGGCCTGAACACCGGGGAGCTGTTTTTT.

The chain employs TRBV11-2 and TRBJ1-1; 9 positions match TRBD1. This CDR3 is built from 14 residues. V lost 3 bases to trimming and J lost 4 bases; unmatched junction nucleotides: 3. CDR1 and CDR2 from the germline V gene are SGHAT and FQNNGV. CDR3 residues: CASSFSTGGTEAFF. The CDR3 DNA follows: TGTGCCAGCAGCTTCTCGACAGGGGGCACTGAAGCTTTCTTT.

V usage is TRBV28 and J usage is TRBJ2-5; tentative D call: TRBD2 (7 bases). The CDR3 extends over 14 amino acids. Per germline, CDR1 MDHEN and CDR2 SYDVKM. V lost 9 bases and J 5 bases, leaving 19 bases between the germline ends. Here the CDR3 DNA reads TGTGCCAGTCTGGGAGGGGGGGCGGCGGAGACCCAGTACTTC. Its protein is CASLGGGAAETQYF.

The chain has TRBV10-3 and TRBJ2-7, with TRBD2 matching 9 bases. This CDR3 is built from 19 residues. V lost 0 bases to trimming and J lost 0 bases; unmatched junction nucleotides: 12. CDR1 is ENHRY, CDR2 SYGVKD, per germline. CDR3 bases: TGTGCCATCAGTGAGTCGATCCGTCCCCGGACTAGCGACTCCTACGAGCAGTACTTC. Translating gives CAISESIRPRTSDSYEQYF.

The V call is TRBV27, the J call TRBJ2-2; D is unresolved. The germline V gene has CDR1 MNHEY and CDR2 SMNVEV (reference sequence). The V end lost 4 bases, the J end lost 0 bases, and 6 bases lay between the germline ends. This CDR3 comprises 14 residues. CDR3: CASSSFANTGELFF. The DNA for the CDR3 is TGTGCCAGCAGTTCCTTCGCGAACACCGGGGAGCTGTTTTTT.